These 24 T cell receptor beta chains share one sample of origin, sequenced in a study of regulatory T cells in long-lasting Graves disease. This sample's time point: newly diagnosed GD, antithyroid drugs for less than 3 months. PBMCs were the source of the RNA used for TCR sequencing. Arm-PCR of CDR3 regions and iRepertoire HTBI primers were used to build TCR beta libraries. TCRdb used MiXCR to reprocess the multiplex PCR reads, holding one entry per CDR3 protein. Among roughly 400,000 distinct CDR3 sequences listed, around 15% were seen once. The data also belong to a second study, concerning T cells in Graves' hyperthyroidism and ophthalmopathy.

The sample in question was peripheral blood mononuclear cells (PBMCs), obtained at new diagnosis, from a patient treated with antithyroid drugs. Receptors originate from a young woman with Graves disease.

The chain uses TRBV6-4 and TRBJ2-4, with TRBD2 matching over 9 bases. Unmatched junction bases numbered 9, after V lost 9 bases and J lost 0 bases. Per germline, CDR1 MRHNA and CDR2 SNTAGT. The length of the CDR3 is 16 residues. Written as DNA, the CDR3 is TGTGCCAGAGGGACTAGCAGGGGGGTAGCCAAAAACATTCAGTACTTC. As protein: CARGTSRGVAKNIQYF.

This clonotype appeared many times. V and J are TRBV20-1 and TRBJ1-5; tentatively, D is TRBD1 (5 bases). Germline V gene sequence: CDR1 DFQATT, CDR2 SNEGSKA (reference sequence). Trimming took off 5 bases at V and 0 bases at J, with 14 bases between the two ends. CDR3 length: 15 residues. Written as DNA, the CDR3 is TGCAGTGCTCGACCTATGACAGATAGCAATCAGCCCCAGCATTTT. Its protein product is CSARPMTDSNQPQHF.

The V and J genes are TRBV5-6 and TRBJ2-2, with D possibly being TRBD1 or TRBD2 (5 bases each). The CDR3 consists of 14 residues. Germline loops: CDR1 SGHDT, CDR2 YYEEEE. V was pared by 4 bases and J by 7 bases, with 14 bases between. CDR3 amino acids: CASSQGVAGGELFF. CDR3 DNA: TGTGCCAGCAGCCAGGGAGTGGCTGGCGGGGAGCTGTTTTTT.

This clonotype was observed at least ten times. V gene TRBV5-6 combines with J gene TRBJ2-7; 8 bases align to TRBD1. Germline loops: CDR1 SGHDT, CDR2 YYEEEE. This CDR3 is 15 amino acids long. Trimming cost V 0 bases and J 2 bases; bases outside gene matches: 4. CDR3 bases: TGTGCCAGCAGCTTGGCCCGGACAGGGCCCTACGAGCAGTACTTC. This sequence encodes CASSLARTGPYEQYF. The full variable domain, in which reference TRBV5-6 and TRBJ2-7 provide the parts outside the CDR3, is DAGVTQSPTHLIKTRGQQVTLRCSPKSGHDTVSWYQQALGQGPQFIFQYYEEEERQRGNFPDRFSGHQFPNYSSELNVNALLLGDSALYLCASSLARTGPYEQYFGPGTRLTVT.

This clonotype was observed many times. J is TRBJ2-7 and V is TRBV7-2, with 8 nucleotides matching TRBD1. The junction had 4 bases not matched to a gene; V was cut back by 0 bases and J by 3 bases. This CDR3 spans 15 amino acids. Per the germline V gene, CDR1 is SGHTA and CDR2 is FQGNSA. The CDR3 reads CASSLAGQVYYEQYF. CDR3 sequence (DNA): TGTGCCAGCAGCTTAGCGGGACAGGTTTACTACGAGCAGTACTTC.

This clonotype was found many times. V gene TRBV28 combines with J gene TRBJ2-3, with 7 positions matching TRBD1. Germline assignment: CDR1 MDHEN and CDR2 SYDVKM. J was trimmed by 7 bases and V by 3 bases; bases with no gene match: 7. The CDR3 is 14 amino acids. CDR3 region: CASSFDRAYNTQYF. The CDR3 nucleotides read TGTGCCAGCAGTTTTGACAGGGCCTACAATACGCAGTATTTT.

Ten or more counts support this clonotype. The chain recombines TRBV20-1 with TRBJ2-3, with D perhaps matching TRBD1 (6 bases). Germline V gives CDR1 DFQATT, CDR2 SNEGSKA (reference sequence). This CDR3 spans 13 amino acids. Deletions cut 3 bases from V and 10 bases from J, with 17 bases between. The CDR3 region is CSASLLRAGAQYF. Written as DNA, the CDR3 is TGCAGTGCTAGTCTTCTCCGGGCAGGGGCGCAGTATTTT.

This clonotype was seen a few times. V is TRBV29-1 and J is TRBJ2-7, with TRBD2 as a possible D gene (5 bases). The CDR3 spans 12 residues. V gave up 6 bases and J gave up 3 bases, with 12 bases separating them. Germline loops: CDR1 SQVTM, CDR2 ANQGSEA. The CDR3 DNA reads TGCAGCGTGATCGGGGATCTCTACGAGCAGTACTTC. Translated: CSVIGDLYEQYF.

This clonotype was observed a handful of times. The chain carries TRBV28 and TRBJ1-5; TRBD1 matches at 8 bases. V lost 1 base and J lost 1; bases outside the gene matches: 6. CDR1 and CDR2 from the germline V gene are MDHEN and SYDVKM. This CDR3 is built from 17 residues. The CDR3 here is CASSLFQGASSNQPQHF. The CDR3 nucleotides are TGTGCCAGCAGTTTATTCCAGGGGGCTTCCAGCAATCAGCCCCAGCATTTT. Supplemented by reference TRBV28 and TRBJ1-5, the full variable domain reads DVKVTQSSRYLVKRTGEKVFLECVQDMDHENMFWYRQDPGLGLRLIYFSYDVKMKEKGDIPEGYSVSREKKERFSLILESASTNQTSMYLCASSLFQGASSNQPQHFGDGTRLSIL.

With regard to this clonotype: No conserved phenylalanine or tryptophan ends this CDR3, so it is likely a read error. V usage is TRBV9 and J usage is TRBJ2-3; 7 positions agree with TRBD2. CDR3 length equals 15 residues. V lost 3 bases and J lost 2; bases outside the gene matches: 6. CDR1 SGDLS and CDR2 YYNGEE come from the germline V gene. CDR3 DNA sequence: TGTGCCAGCAGCGCTAGCGGCCTTCCCACAGATACGCAGTATGTT. It specifies CASSASGLPTDTQYV.

V and J are TRBV20-1 and TRBJ2-3; D is possibly TRBD1 or TRBD2 (5 bases each). TRBJ2-7 matches the DNA end more closely, so the J call is doubtful. This CDR3 contains 13 residues. In germline, CDR1 is DFQATT, CDR2 SNEGSKA (reference sequence). The CDR3 DNA reads as TGCAGTGCTCTACGGGACGATGGCTACGAGCAGTACTTC. Its translation: CSALRDDGYEQYF.

The V gene is TRBV19, the J gene TRBJ2-5; D possibly matches TRBD1 or TRBD2 (5 bases each). The CDR3 loop spans 17 amino acids. Germline loops: CDR1 LNHDA, CDR2 SQIVND (reference sequence). V lost 1 base and J 1 base, leaving 16 bases between the germline ends. CDR3 DNA: TGTGCCAGTAGTATAGCGGGACGAGGATTAAGCCAAGAGACCCAGTACTTC. This codes for CASSIAGRGLSQETQYF. Drawing the rest from reference TRBV19 and TRBJ2-5, the complete variable domain is DGGITQSPKYLFRKEGQNVTLSCEQNLNHDAMYWYRQDPGQGLRLIYYSQIVNDFQKGDIAEGYSVSREKKESFPLTVTSAQKNPTAFYLCASSIAGRGLSQETQYFGPGTRLLVL.

CDR3 residues: CASSLGWGLMNTEAFF. The CDR3 DNA is TGCGCCAGCAGCTTGGGTTGGGGGCTCATGAACACTGAAGCTTTCTTT. The V call is TRBV5-1, the J call TRBJ1-1; possible D gene TRBD1, 6 bases. Trimming took off 0 bases at V and 0 bases at J, with 12 bases between the two ends. Germline-derived CDR1 and CDR2 are SGHRS and YFSETQ. The CDR3 spans 16 residues.

This clonotype was recorded at least ten times. The chain combines TRBV5-1 with TRBJ1-1; a possible D gene is TRBD1 (6 bases). V was pared by 4 bases and J by 4 bases, with 11 bases between. The CDR3 sequence is 13 residues long. Germline CDR1 SGHRS, CDR2 YFSETQ. CDR3 loop: CASSSTRGTEAFF. In nucleotides, the CDR3 is TGCGCCAGCAGCAGCACCAGGGGCACTGAAGCTTTCTTT.

The V and J genes are TRBV30 and TRBJ1-6; D may be TRBD1 (5 bases). Germline CDR1 GTSNPN, CDR2 SVGIG (reference sequence). V was pared by 3 bases and J by 5 bases, with 14 bases between. There are 15 residues in the CDR3. DNA for the CDR3: TGTGCCTGGAGGGCTCGTGGGGGGGATAATTCACCCCTCCACTTT. Its translation is CAWRARGGDNSPLHF.

This clonotype was picked up many times. V and J are TRBV28 and TRBJ2-3; 13 bases align to TRBD2. The CDR3 has 17 amino acids. The V and J ends lost 7 bases and 5 bases, in that order; junction bases with no gene match: 12. The V gene's germline CDR1 is MDHEN and CDR2 SYDVKM. The CDR3 DNA sequence: TGTGCCAGCACTCGGACTAGCGGGAGTCCCTGGGGAGATACGCAGTATTTT. Translation gives CASTRTSGSPWGDTQYF.

This clonotype was observed many times. This chain links TRBV29-1 with TRBJ1-1; 7 nucleotides line up with TRBD1. The CDR3 runs 14 residues. Germline trimming cut 6 bases from V and 1 base from J; bases unmatched to any gene: 8. Germline V CDR1 and CDR2: SQVTM, ANQGSEA. The CDR3 DNA reads as TGCAGCGTGGTCCCCCAGGGGGGGAACACTGAAGCTTTCTTT. It specifies CSVVPQGGNTEAFF.

This chain links TRBV27 with TRBJ1-5; D unclear. Germline V CDR1 and CDR2: MNHEY, SMNVEV (reference sequence). This CDR3 spans 13 amino acids. V shed 3 bases and J shed 7 bases, with 10 bases lying between them. CDR3 DNA sequence: TGTGCCAGCAGTTTGGAGCCTGGACAGCCCCAGCATTTT. Its protein product is CASSLEPGQPQHF.

This clonotype has only a few counts. The CDR3 spells CATSTSLAKNIQYF. The CDR3 coding sequence is TGTGCCACCAGCACTTCCTTAGCCAAAAACATTCAGTACTTC. The V call is TRBV15, the J call TRBJ2-4; no definite D call. The CDR3 runs 14 residues. The V end lost 4 bases, the J end lost 0 bases, and 7 bases lay between the germline ends. Germline CDR1 LNHNV, CDR2 YYDKDF (reference sequence).

This clonotype was observed many times. The chain recombines TRBV6-2 or TRBV6-3 with TRBJ1-1; D call uncertain. Per the germline V gene, CDR1 is MNHEY and CDR2 is SVGEGT. The CDR3 spans 12 residues. Trimming removed 6 bases from V and 5 bases from J, with 10 bases in between. CDR3 coding DNA: TGTGCCAGCAGGCCAAGTAGGACTGAAGCTTTCTTT. It translates to CASRPSRTEAFF.

This clonotype turned up a few times. The chain joins TRBV15 to TRBJ2-5; D uncertain. V lost 1 base to trimming and J lost 5 bases, with 8 bases between them. The CDR3 loop spans 13 amino acids. Germline V CDR1 and CDR2: LNHNV, YYDKDF (reference sequence). For the CDR3, the DNA is TGTGCCACCAGCAGAGGAGGAGAGGAGACCCAGTACTTC. It yields the protein CATSRGGEETQYF.

About this clonotype itself: A far larger clone is off by one base, so a read error is likely. J is TRBJ2-2 and V is TRBV11-2; D is perhaps TRBD2 (5 bases). The CDR3 contains 12 residues. Germline CDR1 and CDR2: SGHAT and FQNNGV. CDR3 in DNA: TGTGCCAGCAGCTTTCTCACCGGGGAGCTGGTTTTT. As protein: CASSFLTGELVF.

The J gene is TRBJ2-1, the V gene TRBV2; D is unclear. Trimming pared 5 bases from V and 0 bases from J, leaving 14 bases between. Germline V gene data show CDR1 as SNHLY and CDR2 as FYNNEI. The CDR3 covers 16 residues. CDR3 region: CASSSPIPSSYNEQFF. The CDR3 nucleotides read TGTGCCAGCAGTTCTCCTATTCCAAGCTCCTACAATGAGCAGTTCTTC.

The table lists this clonotype with many counts. V is TRBV3-1 and J is TRBJ2-5, with unresolved D. The V end was cut by 5 bases, the J end by 5 bases, with 15 bases between. This CDR3 has 14 residues. CDR1 and CDR2 from the germline V gene are LGHDT and YNNKEL (reference sequence). CDR3 in DNA: TGTGCCAGCAGCTTCCGGGTGGGTCTCGAGACCCAGTACTTC. Translated, it gives CASSFRVGLETQYF.